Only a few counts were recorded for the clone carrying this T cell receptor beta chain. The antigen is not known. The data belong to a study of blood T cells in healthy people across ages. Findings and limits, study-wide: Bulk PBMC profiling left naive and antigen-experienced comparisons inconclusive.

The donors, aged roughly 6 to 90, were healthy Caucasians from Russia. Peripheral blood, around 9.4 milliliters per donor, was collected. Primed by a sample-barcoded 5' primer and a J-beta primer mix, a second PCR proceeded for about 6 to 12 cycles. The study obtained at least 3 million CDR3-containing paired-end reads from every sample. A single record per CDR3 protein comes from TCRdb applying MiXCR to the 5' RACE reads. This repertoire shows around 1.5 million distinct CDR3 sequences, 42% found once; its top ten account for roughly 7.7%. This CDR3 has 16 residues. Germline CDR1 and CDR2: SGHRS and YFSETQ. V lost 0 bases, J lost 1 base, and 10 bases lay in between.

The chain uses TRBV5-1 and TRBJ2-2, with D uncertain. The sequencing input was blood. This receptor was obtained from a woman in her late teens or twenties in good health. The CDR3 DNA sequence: TGCGCCAGCAGCTTGGGACTCTCACAGAACACCGGGGAGCTGTTTTTT. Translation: CASSLGLSQNTGELFF.